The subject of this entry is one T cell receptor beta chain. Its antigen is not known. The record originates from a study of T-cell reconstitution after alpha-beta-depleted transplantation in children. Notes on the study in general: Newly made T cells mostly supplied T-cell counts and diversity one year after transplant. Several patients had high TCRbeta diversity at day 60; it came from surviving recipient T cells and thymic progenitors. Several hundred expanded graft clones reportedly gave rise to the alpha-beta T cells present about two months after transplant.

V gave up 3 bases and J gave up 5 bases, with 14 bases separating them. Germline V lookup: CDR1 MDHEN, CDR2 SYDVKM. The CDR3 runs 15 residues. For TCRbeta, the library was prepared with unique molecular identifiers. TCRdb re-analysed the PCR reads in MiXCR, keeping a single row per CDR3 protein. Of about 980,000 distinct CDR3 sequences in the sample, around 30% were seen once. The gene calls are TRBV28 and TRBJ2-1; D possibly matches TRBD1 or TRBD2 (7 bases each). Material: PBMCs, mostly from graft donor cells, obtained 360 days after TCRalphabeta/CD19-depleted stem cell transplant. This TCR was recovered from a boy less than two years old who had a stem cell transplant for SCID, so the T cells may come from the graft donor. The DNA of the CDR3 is TGTGCCAGCAGTTTCAGGGGGGGTAAGGACAATGAGCAGTTCTTC. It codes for CASSFRGGKDNEQFF.